The source of this T cell receptor (beta chain) is a study of T cells in tumors after PD-1 blockade. Study information: Excluded were patients with checkpoint blockade, immunosuppressants, or radiotherapy or other anti-cancer therapy within 4 weeks.

About this clone itself: Its target is not known.

Study conclusions and caveats: Approximately 41% of tumor TCR clonotypes were also found in blood.

Germline V gene data show CDR1 as SNHLY and CDR2 as FYNNEI. The ends were cut back, 4 bases at V and 13 bases at J, with 10 bases in the middle. The CDR3 contains 11 residues. Using immunoSEQ multiplex PCR, the repertoire was profiled, and TCRdb retains in-frame clones only, with some absent. This repertoire shows thousands of clones, roughly two thirds found once; its top ten account for around 5.2%. The chain joins TRBV2 to TRBJ1-4; unclear D gene. Sample: tumor tissue, taken before anti-PD-1 treatment. This TCR was sampled from a human donor with basal cell carcinoma. Written as DNA, the CDR3 is TGTGCCAGCAGTGGTGGATGGAGACTGTTTTTT. It yields the protein CASSGGWRLFF.